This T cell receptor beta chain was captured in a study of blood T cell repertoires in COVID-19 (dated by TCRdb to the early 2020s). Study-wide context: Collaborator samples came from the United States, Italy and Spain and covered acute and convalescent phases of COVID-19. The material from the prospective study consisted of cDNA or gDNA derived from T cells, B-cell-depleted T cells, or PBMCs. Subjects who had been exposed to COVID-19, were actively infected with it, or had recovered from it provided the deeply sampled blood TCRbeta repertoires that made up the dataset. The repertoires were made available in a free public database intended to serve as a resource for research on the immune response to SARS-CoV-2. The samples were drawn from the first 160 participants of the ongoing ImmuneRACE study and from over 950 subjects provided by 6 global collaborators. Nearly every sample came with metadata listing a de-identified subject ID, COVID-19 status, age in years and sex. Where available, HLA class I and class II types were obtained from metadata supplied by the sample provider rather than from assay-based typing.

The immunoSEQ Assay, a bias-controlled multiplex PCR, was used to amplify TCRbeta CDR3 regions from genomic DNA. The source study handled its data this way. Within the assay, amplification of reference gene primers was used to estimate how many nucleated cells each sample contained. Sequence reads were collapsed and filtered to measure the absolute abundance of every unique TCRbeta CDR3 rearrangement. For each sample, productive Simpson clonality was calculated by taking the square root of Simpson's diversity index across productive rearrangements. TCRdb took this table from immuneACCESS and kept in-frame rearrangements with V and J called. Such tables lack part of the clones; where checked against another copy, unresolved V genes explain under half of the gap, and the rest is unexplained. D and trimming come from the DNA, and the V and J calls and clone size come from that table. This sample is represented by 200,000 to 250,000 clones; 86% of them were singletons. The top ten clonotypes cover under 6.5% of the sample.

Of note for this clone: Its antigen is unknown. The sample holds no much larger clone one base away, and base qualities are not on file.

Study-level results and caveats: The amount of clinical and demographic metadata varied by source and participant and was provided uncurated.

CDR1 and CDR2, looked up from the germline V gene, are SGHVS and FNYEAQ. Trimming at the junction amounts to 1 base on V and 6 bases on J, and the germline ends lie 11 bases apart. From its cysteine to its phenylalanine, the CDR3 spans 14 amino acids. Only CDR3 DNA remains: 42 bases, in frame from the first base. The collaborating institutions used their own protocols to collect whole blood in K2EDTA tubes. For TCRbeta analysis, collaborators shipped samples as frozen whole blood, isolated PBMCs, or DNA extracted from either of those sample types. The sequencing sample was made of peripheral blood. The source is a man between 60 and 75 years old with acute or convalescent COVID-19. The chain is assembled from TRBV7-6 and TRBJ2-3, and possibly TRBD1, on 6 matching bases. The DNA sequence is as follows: TGTGCCAGCAGCTTAGTACAGGGTCCCGATACGCAGTATTTT. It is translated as CASSLVQGPDTQYF.